These 19 T cell receptor beta chains were sequenced from one sample in a study of human T cells and chemical hapten exposure (dated by TCRdb to the early 2020s). In the paper's terms, the time point label means: patch test 1, 2 weeks after DPC sensitization. The sample's treatment or condition label, decoded: therapeutic diphenylcyclopropenone sensitization with weekly scalp DPC. Library construction relied on RACE. Sequencer: NextSeq 500. The raw public data were reprocessed by TCRdb itself: fastp quality trimming at Q25, MiXCR clonotype calling, in-frame beta chains only. Rows merge per CDR3 protein into single entries with the most common DNA and genes. This sample lists more than 55,000 distinct CDR3 sequences; approximately 9.4% were detected once. The ten top clones hold roughly 3.3% of the sample. Material: whole blood, obtained in connection with sensitization to the hapten diphenylcyclopropenone (DPC). The origin of the receptors is a woman in her thirties or forties with alopecia areata. Some clones in this sample may be carry-over from other donors' samples.

This clonotype was recorded at least ten times. The chain has TRBV30 and TRBJ2-4, with unresolved D. The CDR3 covers 12 residues. V lost 2 bases and J lost 5, with 7 bases in between. Looked up from germline, CDR1 is GTSNPN and CDR2 is SVGIG (reference sequence). CDR3 amino acids: CAWSRKQNIQYF. In nucleotides, the CDR3 is TGTGCCTGGAGTAGGAAGCAAAACATTCAGTACTTC. The whole variable domain, remainder taken from reference TRBV30 and TRBJ2-4, is SQTIHQWPATLVQPVGSPLSLECTVEGTSNPNLYWYRQAAGRGLQLLFYSVGIGQISSEVPQNLSASRPQDRQFILSSKKLLLSDSGFYLCAWSRKQNIQYFGAGTRLSVL.

There are many counts of this clonotype. V and J are TRBV12-3 or TRBV12-4 and TRBJ2-3; D unclear. V lost 6 bases to trimming and J lost 4 bases, with 20 bases between them. The CDR3 covers 16 residues. The CDR3 coding sequence is TGTGCCAGCAGCCCCCACCGGGCTCAAAGGGCAGATACGCAGTATTTT. This codes for CASSPHRAQRADTQYF.

This clonotype has ten or more counts. The chain links TRBV7-9 to TRBJ2-7; D is unclear. CDR1 and CDR2 from the germline V gene are SEHNR and FQNEAQ (reference sequence). This CDR3 has 13 residues. Trimming stripped 2 bases from V and 5 bases from J, with 10 bases between. This CDR3 reads CASSLIYRNEQYF. CDR3 DNA sequence: TGTGCCAGCAGCTTAATCTATAGGAACGAGCAGTACTTC.

This chain links TRBV29-1 with TRBJ2-7; tentative D call: TRBD1 (5 bases). V was shortened by 4 bases and J by 2 bases, with 15 bases between the two germline ends. This CDR3 has 14 amino acids. Germline V gene sequence: CDR1 SQVTM, CDR2 ANQGSEA. The DNA of the CDR3 is TGCAGCGTTGGAAGCAGGGTTGGGGCCTACGAGCAGTACTTC. Amino acids: CSVGSRVGAYEQYF.

This clonotype was counted a few times. The chain links TRBV29-1 to TRBJ1-3; D uncertain. This CDR3 has 12 amino acids. Germline V gene sequence: CDR1 SQVTM, CDR2 ANQGSEA. Trimming removed 5 bases from V and 1 base from J, with 6 bases in between. CDR3 sequence: CSVRYSGNTIYF. CDR3 bases: TGCAGCGTTCGATATTCTGGAAACACCATATATTTT.

The chain has TRBV4-1 and TRBJ2-1; the D is unclear. This CDR3 region has 16 residues. Germline V lookup: CDR1 MGHRA, CDR2 YSYEKL. Trimming removed 7 bases from V and 0 bases from J, with 16 bases in between. CDR3 in amino acids: CASTDTEGNSYNEQFF. CDR3 DNA: TGCGCCAGCACCGACACGGAAGGGAACTCCTACAATGAGCAGTTCTTC.

This clonotype was observed many times. The rearrangement joins TRBV5-6 to TRBJ1-2, with a tentative D call TRBD1 (5 bases). V lost 1 base and J lost 6, with 10 bases in between. CDR3 length: 13 amino acids. Germline CDR1 and CDR2: SGHDT and YYEEEE. CDR3 sequence: CASSLWGNHGYTF. CDR3 bases: TGTGCCAGCAGCTTGTGGGGGAATCATGGCTACACCTTC.

This clonotype has just a few counts. The J gene is TRBJ2-2, the V gene TRBV28, with 8 bases lining up with TRBD2. This CDR3 region has 17 residues. The junction had 9 bases not matched to a gene; V was cut back by 0 bases and J by 6 bases. Germline CDR1 is MDHEN and CDR2 is SYDVKM. The CDR3 DNA follows: TGTGCCAGCAGTTTATGGGCCTTGGCGGGGGGCCCCGGGGAGCTGTTTTTT. This codes for CASSLWALAGGPGELFF.

This clonotype was detected ten times or more. J is TRBJ1-1 and V is TRBV5-5; TRBD1 aligns across 8 bases. With 2 bases clipped from V and 3 bases from J, the junction kept 9 bases outside the gene matches. The CDR3 extends over 16 amino acids. Germline CDR1 SGHKS, CDR2 YYEKEE (reference sequence). This CDR3 reads CASSLNLQGADTEAFF. CDR3 DNA sequence: TGTGCCAGCAGCTTAAACCTGCAGGGGGCCGACACTGAAGCTTTCTTT. The full variable domain, its missing parts supplied by reference TRBV5-5 and TRBJ1-1, is DAGVTQSPTHLIKTRGQQVTLRCSPISGHKSVSWYQQVLGQGPQFIFQYYEKEERGRGNFPDRFSARQFPNYSSELNVNALLLGDSALYLCASSLNLQGADTEAFFGQGTRLTVV.

This clonotype came up a few times. The chain is built from TRBV7-2 and TRBJ2-1; D call uncertain. With 5 bases removed from V and 7 bases from J, the gap between germline ends came to 6 bases. CDR3 length: 11 residues. Germline V gives CDR1 SGHTA, CDR2 FQGNSA. CDR3 nucleotides: TGTGCCAGCAGCCAGTGGAATGAGCAGTTCTTC. Translating it yields CASSQWNEQFF.

This clonotype has just a few counts. The junction departs from the called germline gene at one end, perhaps through a read error. J is TRBJ2-3 and V is TRBV11-2, with a weak D call TRBD2 (6 bases). The CDR3 is 13 amino acids. Germline loops: CDR1 SGHAT, CDR2 FQNNGV. For the CDR3, the DNA is TGTGCCAGCAGTGTAAAAGGCGGCGGGGAAGGCGTCTTT. Amino acid sequence: CASSVKGGGEGVF.

The chain uses TRBV5-6 and TRBJ1-1; D is ambiguous. The CDR3 loop spans 13 amino acids. The V gene's germline CDR1 is SGHDT and CDR2 YYEEEE. The ends were cut back, 4 bases at V and 5 bases at J, with 12 bases in the middle. The DNA of the CDR3 is TGTGCCAGCAGCGCCTGGGTAGGTACTGAAGCTTTCTTT. The encoded protein is CASSAWVGTEAFF.

In its sample, this clonotype is medium-sized. The V and J genes are TRBV28 and TRBJ2-1; possibly TRBD1 for D (6 bases). Trimming removed 6 bases from V and 7 bases from J, with 10 bases in between. This CDR3 is built from 12 residues. The germline CDR1 and CDR2 sequences are MDHEN and SYDVKM. The CDR3 DNA sequence: TGTGCCAGCAGCCCAGGGGTTAATGAGCAGTTCTTC. This sequence encodes CASSPGVNEQFF.

The rearrangement uses TRBV6-5 and TRBJ1-2; maybe TRBD1 (5 bases). Germline V CDR1 and CDR2: MNHEY, SVGAGI. CDR3 length: 14 residues. The V gene lost 8 bases and the J gene lost 7 bases, with 20 bases spanning the gap. CDR3 DNA sequence: TGTGCCAGCTGCTTGCTTTCGGGGGGTGGTGGCTACACCTTC. Its translation: CASCLLSGGGGYTF.

The sample holds a few counts of this clonotype. The chain uses TRBV6-2 or TRBV6-3 and TRBJ2-1; unclear D gene. The CDR3 extends over 12 amino acids. In germline, CDR1 is MNHEY, CDR2 SVGEGT. Trimming left V 4 bases short and J 6 bases short, with 7 bases between. The CDR3 nucleotides are TGTGCCAGCAGTTTACAAGCCAATGAGCAGTTCTTC. Amino acid sequence: CASSLQANEQFF.

The chain carries TRBV6-2 or TRBV6-3 and TRBJ2-2, with 9 bases that match TRBD1. Germline V lookup: CDR1 MNHEY, CDR2 SVGEGT. The V gene end was trimmed by 6 bases and the J gene end by 0 bases; junction bases not matched to a gene: 17. The CDR3 totals 20 residues. CDR3 in DNA: TGTGCCAGCAGCACCCATTTCGGGACAGGGCGCCTTGCGAACACCGGGGAGCTGTTTTTT. Protein: CASSTHFGTGRLANTGELFF.

V is TRBV7-2 and J is TRBJ2-4; D is undetermined. This CDR3 contains 15 residues. The V gene lost 1 base and the J gene lost 3 bases, with 10 bases spanning the gap. CDR1 and CDR2 from the germline V gene are SGHTA and FQGNSA. CDR3 in DNA: TGTGCCAGCAGCTTAGGGGGTGCCTTCAAAAACATTCAGTACTTC. Its translation is CASSLGGAFKNIQYF.

This clonotype has a count of ten or more. This sequence joins TRBV12-3 or TRBV12-4 and TRBJ1-1, with D possibly matching TRBD1 (6 bases). V was clipped by 5 bases and J by 4 bases, with 17 bases between them. This CDR3 comprises 15 residues. CDR3 protein: CASSLEVGAATEAFF. In DNA, the CDR3 is TGTGCCAGCAGTCTCGAGGTGGGGGCGGCCACTGAAGCTTTCTTT.

In its sample, this clonotype was seen many times. The chain uses TRBV7-2 and TRBJ2-7; 8 bases align to TRBD1. This CDR3 region has 13 residues. The ends lost 4 bases at V and 3 bases at J; junction bases unmatched: 2. Germline assignment: CDR1 SGHTA and CDR2 FQGNSA. This CDR3 reads CASSYDRGYEQYF. CDR3 bases: TGTGCCAGCAGCTACGACAGGGGCTACGAGCAGTACTTC.